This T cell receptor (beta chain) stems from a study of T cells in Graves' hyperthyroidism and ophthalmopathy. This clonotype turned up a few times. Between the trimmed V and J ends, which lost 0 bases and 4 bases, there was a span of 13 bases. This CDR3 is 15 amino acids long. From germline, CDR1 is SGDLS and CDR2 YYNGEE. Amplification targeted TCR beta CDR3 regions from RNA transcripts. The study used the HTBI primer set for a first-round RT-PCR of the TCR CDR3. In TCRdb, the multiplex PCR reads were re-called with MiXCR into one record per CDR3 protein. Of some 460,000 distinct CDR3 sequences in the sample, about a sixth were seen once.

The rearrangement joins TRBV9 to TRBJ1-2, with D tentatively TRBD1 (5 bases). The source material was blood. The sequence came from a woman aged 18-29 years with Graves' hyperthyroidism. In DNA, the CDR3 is TGTGCCAGCAGCGTAGGACCGGGGGATGGCTATGGCTACACCTTC. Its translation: CASSVGPGDGYGYTF.